One sample yielded the 21 T cell receptor beta chains listed below, sequenced in a study of beta chain features in type 1 diabetes. Study observations and caveats: Type 1 diabetes patients had moderately but significantly shorter TCRB CDR3s in all four CD4+ subsets.

Expressed TCRB transcripts were sequenced after all isolated RNA was converted to cDNA. The table came from immunoSEQ multiplex PCR; TCRdb's copy has only in-frame clones and leaves some out. The table includes about 240,000 clones, around 14% detected once. These receptors' targets are unknown. What was sequenced was naive CD4+ T cells from blood. These receptors were collected from a man between 25 and 39 years old with type 1 diabetes.

J is TRBJ2-7 and V is TRBV6-6; possibly TRBD2 for D (5 bases). The V and J ends lost 5 bases and 2 bases respectively, with 7 bases between them. The CDR3 contains 12 residues. The V gene's germline CDR1 is MNHNY and CDR2 SVGAGI (reference sequence). The CDR3 bases are TGTGCCAGCAGTGGAGGTACCTACGAGCAGTACTTC. Its translation is CASSGGTYEQYF.

This clone was seen more than once but under ten times. CDR3: CSVGGAGGPADTQYF. CDR3 coding DNA: TGCAGCGTTGGTGGTGCGGGGGGGCCCGCAGATACGCAGTATTTT. This chain joins TRBV29-1 and TRBJ2-3; 9 bases are a match to TRBD2. With V trimmed by 4 bases and J by 4 bases, 9 bases remained unmatched. The germline gives CDR1 SQVTM, CDR2 ANQGSEA. The CDR3 totals 15 residues.

This chain connects TRBV2 to TRBJ1-2; D not certain. V lost 1 base to trimming and J lost 3 bases, with 9 bases between them. This CDR3 has 14 residues. Germline V gene sequence: CDR1 SNHLY, CDR2 FYNNEI. CDR3 sequence: CASSEDSRYYGYTF. CDR3 DNA: TGTGCCAGCAGTGAAGACTCACGCTACTATGGCTACACCTTC. The full variable domain, its missing parts supplied by reference TRBV2 and TRBJ1-2, is EPEVTQTPSHQVTQMGQEVILRCVPISNHLYFYWYRQILGQKVEFLVSFYNNEISEKSEIFDDQFSVERPDGSNFTLKIRSTKLEDSAMYFCASSEDSRYYGYTFGSGTRLTVV.

This chain links TRBV5-1 with TRBJ1-1; the D is unclear. Germline CDR1 and CDR2: SGHRS and YFSETQ. The CDR3 totals 16 residues. The V end lost 0 bases, the J end lost 1 base, and 13 bases lay between the germline ends. The CDR3 loop is CASSLDGGARNTEAFF. CDR3 DNA: TGCGCCAGCAGCTTGGATGGCGGAGCAAGGAACACTGAAGCTTTCTTT.

This clone has just a few counts. CDR3 region: CASSAYLAGDKGGEQFF. The CDR3 region has the DNA TGTGCCAGCAGTGCTTACCTAGCGGGAGATAAAGGGGGTGAGCAGTTCTTC. This chain connects TRBV6-1 to TRBJ2-1, with 10 bases identical to TRBD2. V lost 4 bases, J lost 9 bases, and 15 bases stayed unmatched. The germline V gene has CDR1 MNHNS and CDR2 SASEGT. This CDR3 is built from 17 residues.

This clone was found a few times. The chain has TRBV7-9 and TRBJ2-1, with TRBD1 matching 9 bases. This CDR3 is built from 16 residues. CDR1 is SEHNR and CDR2 is FQNEAQ in the germline V gene (reference sequence). V gave up 5 bases and J gave up 6 bases; unmatched junction bases: 11. DNA for the CDR3: TGTGCCAGCAGCGCGTCGGACAGGGGCCCTCCCAATGAGCAGTTCTTC. Encoded protein: CASSASDRGPPNEQFF.

The rearrangement links TRBV29-1 to TRBJ2-1; TRBD1 might be the D (6 bases). With 6 bases removed from V and 10 bases from J, the gap between germline ends came to 16 bases. CDR1 is SQVTM and CDR2 is ANQGSEA in the germline V gene. There are 12 residues in the CDR3. CDR3 sequence: CSVRQVGAEQFF. The CDR3 bases are TGCAGCGTCCGACAGGTCGGGGCCGAGCAGTTCTTC.

The chain carries TRBV18 and TRBJ2-2, with D perhaps matching TRBD1 (5 bases). V lost 3 bases and J lost 6, with 11 bases in between. This CDR3 has 14 residues. Germline CDR1 reads KGHSH; CDR2 reads LQKENI. Written as DNA, the CDR3 is TGTGCCAGCTCACCCTCCCAGGGCGCCGGGGAGCTGTTTTTT. It is translated as CASSPSQGAGELFF.

The chain carries TRBV6-5 and TRBJ2-7; weak D call: TRBD2 (6 bases). The CDR3 is 14 amino acids. Trimming took off 4 bases at V and 4 bases at J, with 14 bases between the two ends. In germline, CDR1 is MNHEY, CDR2 SVGAGI. The CDR3 DNA reads as TGTGCCAGCAGTTCCCCGGGTGGGGGGTACGAGCAGTACTTC. Translated: CASSSPGGGYEQYF.

This clone was observed a handful of times. The chain employs TRBV30 and TRBJ2-5, with D possibly being TRBD2 (5 bases). Trimming took off 3 bases at V and 2 bases at J, with 10 bases between the two ends. The CDR3 is 13 amino acids. Germline CDR1 GTSNPN, CDR2 SVGIG (reference sequence). CDR3 nucleotide sequence: TGTGCCTGGAGCGAGGGCATGCAAGAGACCCAGTACTTC. Its protein product is CAWSEGMQETQYF.

The chain employs TRBV19 and TRBJ2-1; 9 positions agree with TRBD1. This CDR3 comprises 16 residues. V was pared by 6 bases and J by 7 bases, with 13 bases of the junction left unmatched. Per the germline V gene, CDR1 is LNHDA and CDR2 is SQIVND (reference sequence). The CDR3 DNA reads TGTGCCAGTAGCGGGTGGACAGGGGAATTTAGGAATGAGCAGTTCTTC. It translates to CASSGWTGEFRNEQFF.

V and J are TRBV25-1 and TRBJ2-1; 10 bases match TRBD1. The CDR3 covers 16 residues. Germline V gene sequence: CDR1 MGHDK, CDR2 SYGVNS. Trimming at V came to 5 bases and at J to 6 bases, leaving 10 bases not matched to a gene. The CDR3 sequence is CASSTPDRGRGNEQFF. As DNA, the CDR3 is TGTGCCAGCAGTACTCCCGACAGGGGGCGCGGCAATGAGCAGTTCTTC. The whole variable domain, remainder taken from reference TRBV25-1 and TRBJ2-1, is EADIYQTPRYLVIGTGKKITLECSQTMGHDKMYWYQQDPGMELHLIHYSYGVNSTEKGDLSSESTVSRIRTEHFPLTLESARPSHTSQYLCASSTPDRGRGNEQFFGPGTRLTVL.

This chain uses TRBV7-9 with TRBJ2-7; the D gene is possibly TRBD1 (6 bases). This CDR3 comprises 14 residues. Germline lookup yields CDR1 SEHNR and CDR2 FQNEAQ (reference sequence). Deletions cut 5 bases from V and 2 bases from J, with 13 bases between. Here the CDR3 reads CASSLQGTPYEQYF. The DNA of the CDR3 is TGTGCCAGCAGCCTACAGGGCACTCCCTACGAGCAGTACTTC.

The rearrangement uses TRBV21-1 and TRBJ2-1; the table's D call of TRBD2 was not tested on the DNA. TRBV21-1 is a listed pseudogene. The CDR3 covers 15 residues. DNA for the CDR3: TGTGCCAGCAGCAAAGCACTGCCCTTCTACAATGAGCAGTTCTTC. Translating it yields CASSKALPFYNEQFF.

CDR3 sequence: CASTPRGGSTDTQYF. CDR3 nucleotide sequence: TGTGCCAGCACCCCTAGGGGGGGGAGCACAGATACGCAGTATTTT. The rearrangement joins TRBV9 to TRBJ2-3; possible D gene TRBD2, 7 bases. Germline CDR1 and CDR2: SGDLS and YYNGEE. The CDR3 loop spans 15 amino acids. Trimming left V 6 bases short and J 0 bases short, with 14 bases between.

This clone was seen more than once but under ten times. The genes are TRBV5-1 and TRBJ2-1; the match to TRBD2 covers 10 bases. The CDR3 sequence is 15 residues long. The V segment lost 1 base and the J segment 5 bases; nucleotides outside the gene matches: 3. Germline V lookup: CDR1 SGHRS, CDR2 YFSETQ. CDR3 sequence (DNA): TGCGCCAGCAGCTTGTATCTAGCGGGAGACAATGAGCAGTTCTTC. Translated: CASSLYLAGDNEQFF.

This clone occurred a few times. This chain links TRBV6-5 with TRBJ2-3, with D possibly being TRBD1 (5 bases). The CDR3 is 16 amino acids. In germline, CDR1 is MNHEY, CDR2 SVGAGI. The germline V and J ends were trimmed by 2 bases and 3 bases, with 15 bases remaining between them. The CDR3 nucleotides read TGTGCCAGCAGTTACGGGGCTGACAGCGCAACAGATACGCAGTATTTT. This encodes CASSYGADSATDTQYF.

This clone showed up just a few times. This chain links TRBV9 with TRBJ2-2; D is perhaps TRBD2 (7 bases). Deletions cut 0 bases from V and 6 bases from J, with 9 bases between. The CDR3 has 14 amino acids. Germline assignment: CDR1 SGDLS and CDR2 YYNGEE. The CDR3 sequence: CASSVAGGSGELFF. For the CDR3, the DNA is TGTGCCAGCAGCGTAGCGGGGGGCTCCGGGGAGCTGTTTTTT.

This clone has just a few counts. The gene calls are TRBV5-1 and TRBJ2-2; 9 bases align to TRBD1. CDR1 and CDR2 from the germline V gene are SGHRS and YFSETQ. The CDR3 has 15 residues. V was pared by 4 bases and J by 4 bases, with 5 bases of the junction left unmatched. The CDR3 DNA reads as TGCGCCAGCAGCACAGGGGGCCTCGGCACCGGGGAGCTGTTTTTT. Encoded protein: CASSTGGLGTGELFF.

The chain uses TRBV4-1 and TRBJ2-1; 11 bases agree with TRBD1. V shed 4 bases and J 2 bases; nucleotides not matched to a gene: 4. Germline CDR1 reads MGHRA; CDR2 reads YSYEKL. The CDR3 is made up of 16 amino acids. CDR3 bases: TGCGCCAGCAGCCTAGGACAGGGGGCGGCCTACAATGAGCAGTTCTTC. This sequence encodes CASSLGQGAAYNEQFF.

The chain has TRBV6-5 and TRBJ1-4; 8 bases agree with TRBD1. V gave up 4 bases and J gave up 4 bases; unmatched junction bases: 8. Looked up from germline, CDR1 is MNHEY and CDR2 is SVGAGI. This CDR3 spans 16 amino acids. The DNA of the CDR3 is TGTGCCAGCAGTTCGACAGGGGTCCGTGGTAATGAAAAACTGTTTTTT. This sequence encodes CASSSTGVRGNEKLFF.